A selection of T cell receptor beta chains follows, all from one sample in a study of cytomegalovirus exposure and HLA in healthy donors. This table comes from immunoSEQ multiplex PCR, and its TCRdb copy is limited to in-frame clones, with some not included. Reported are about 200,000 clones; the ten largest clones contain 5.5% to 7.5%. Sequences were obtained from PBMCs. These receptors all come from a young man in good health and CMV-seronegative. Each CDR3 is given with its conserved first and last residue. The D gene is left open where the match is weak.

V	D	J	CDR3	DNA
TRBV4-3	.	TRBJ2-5	CASSQDMSGWETQYF	TGCGCCAGCAGCCAAGATATGTCGGGGTGGGAGACCCAGTACTTC
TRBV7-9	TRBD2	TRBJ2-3	CASSSWTSGGVGTQYF	TGTGCCAGCAGCTCCTGGACTAGCGGGGGAGTGGGTACGCAGTATTTT
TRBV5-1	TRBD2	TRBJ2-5	CASSQGLVETQYF	TGCGCCAGCAGCCAGGGACTAGTAGAGACCCAGTACTTC
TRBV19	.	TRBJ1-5	CASEGGSGSNQPQHF	TGTGCCAGTGAAGGCGGGTCCGGTAGCAATCAGCCCCAGCATTTT
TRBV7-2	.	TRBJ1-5	CASSLDSGAEQPQHF	TGTGCCAGCAGCTTAGATAGTGGGGCTGAGCAGCCCCAGCATTTT
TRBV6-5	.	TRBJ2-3	CASSYYPWLTDTQYF	TGTGCCAGCAGTTACTACCCATGGCTCACAGATACGCAGTATTTT
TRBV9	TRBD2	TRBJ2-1	CASTSGGDYNEQFF	TGTGCCAGCACCTCGGGGGGGGACTACAATGAGCAGTTCTTC
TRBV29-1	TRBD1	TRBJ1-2	CSVGVGQGTYGYTF	TGCAGCGTTGGAGTGGGACAGGGGACCTATGGCTACACCTTC
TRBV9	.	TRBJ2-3	CASSGARDIRDTQYF	TGTGCCAGCAGCGGAGCCAGGGATATCAGAGATACGCAGTATTTT
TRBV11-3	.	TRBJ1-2	CASSLETGNYGYTF	TGTGCCAGCAGCTTAGAAACAGGGAACTATGGCTACACCTTC
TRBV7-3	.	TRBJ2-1	CASSPTGGSEQFF	TGTGCCAGCAGCCCAACTGGGGGGAGTGAGCAGTTCTTC
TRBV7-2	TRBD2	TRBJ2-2	CASSSTFGRAYTGELFF	TGTGCCAGCAGCTCCACATTCGGGAGGGCCTACACCGGGGAGCTGTTTTTT
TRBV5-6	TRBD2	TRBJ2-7	CASSSGLAVDEQYF	TGTGCCAGCAGCTCAGGACTAGCGGTCGACGAGCAGTACTTC
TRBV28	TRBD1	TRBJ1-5	CASNYQTGGNQPQHF	TGTGCCAGCAACTACCAAACAGGGGGCAATCAGCCCCAGCATTTT
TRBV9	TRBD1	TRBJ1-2	CASSVVGAGGDNYGYTF	TGTGCCAGCAGCGTAGTGGGTGCAGGGGGCGATAACTATGGCTACACCTTC
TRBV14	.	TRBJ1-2	CASSPPAGGYGYTF	TGTGCCAGCAGCCCCCCGGCGGGAGGCTATGGCTACACCTTC
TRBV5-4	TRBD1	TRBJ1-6	CASGWTGGNSPLHF	TGTGCCAGCGGATGGACAGGGGGTAATTCACCCCTCCACTTT
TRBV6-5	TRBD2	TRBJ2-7	CASSRGGSRRREQYF	TGTGCCAGCAGTCGGGGGGGGTCTAGGAGGAGGGAGCAGTACTTC
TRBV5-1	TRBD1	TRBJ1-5	CASSLGGQGTQPQHF	TGCGCCAGCAGCTTGGGGGGACAGGGGACTCAGCCCCAGCATTTT
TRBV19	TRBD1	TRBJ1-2	CASSIGTGDYGYTF	TGTGCCAGTAGTATTGGGACAGGGGATTATGGCTACACCTTC